Shown below are 30 T cell receptor beta chains from a single sample sequenced in a study of T cells in Graves' hyperthyroidism and ophthalmopathy. Template material for amplifying TCR beta CDR3 regions consisted of RNA transcripts. The HTBI primer set served for first-round RT-PCR of the TCR CDR3. TCRdb independently ran MiXCR on the multiplex PCR reads; one entry per CDR3 protein. The sample contains 350,000 or so distinct CDR3 sequences, about a sixth of which appear only once. The sequenced sample was blood. The receptors come from a middle-aged woman with Graves' ophthalmopathy.

This chain links TRBV4-3 with TRBJ2-7; D unclear. Trimming shortened V by 0 bases and J by 3 bases, and 6 bases separated the two germline ends. The CDR3 contains 13 residues. CDR1 and CDR2 from the germline V gene are LGHNA and YSLEER. CDR3 protein: CASSQEMGYEQYF. CDR3 sequence (DNA): TGCGCCAGCAGCCAAGAAATGGGCTACGAGCAGTACTTC.

The DNA of the CDR3 is TGTGCCACCTCACAGGACAGTCAACCGGGAAACACCATATATTTT. This codes for CATSQDSQPGNTIYF. This chain uses TRBV10-3 with TRBJ1-3; maybe TRBD1 (6 bases). This CDR3 region has 15 residues. Germline values: CDR1 ENHRY, CDR2 SYGVKD. Trimming removed 10 bases from V and 4 bases from J, with 20 bases in between.

This clonotype was observed at least ten times. The chain is built from TRBV28 and TRBJ1-2; 8 nucleotides align to TRBD1. The germline CDR1 and CDR2 sequences are MDHEN and SYDVKM. This CDR3 comprises 17 residues. V gave up 8 bases and J gave up 6 bases; unmatched junction bases: 20. In nucleotides, the CDR3 is TGTGCCAGCGCCCCTCCGGGACAGGTTTTTTGGACCGATGGCTACACCTTC. Translated: CASAPPGQVFWTDGYTF.

This clonotype occurred many times. The chain is built from TRBV30 and TRBJ1-1, with D uncertain. This CDR3 has 16 amino acids. The germline CDR1 and CDR2 sequences are GTSNPN and SVGIG (reference sequence). The V gene lost 0 bases and the J gene lost 0 bases, with 14 bases spanning the gap. The CDR3 is CAWSVAERIVNTEAFF. The CDR3 nucleotides are TGTGCCTGGAGTGTAGCGGAGAGGATCGTGAACACTGAAGCTTTCTTT. Full variable domain (outside the CDR3, taken from reference TRBV30 and TRBJ1-1): SQTIHQWPATLVQPVGSPLSLECTVEGTSNPNLYWYRQAAGRGLQLLFYSVGIGQISSEVPQNLSASRPQDRQFILSSKKLLLSDSGFYLCAWSVAERIVNTEAFFGQGTRLTVV.

This chain uses TRBV28 with TRBJ2-5, with D tentatively TRBD1 (6 bases). This CDR3 has 14 residues. V lost 6 bases to trimming and J lost 3 bases, with 14 bases between them. CDR1 is MDHEN and CDR2 is SYDVKM in the germline V gene. Written as DNA, the CDR3 is TGTGCCAGCAGCCAAAGACAGGTAGAAGAGACCCAGTACTTC. Translation: CASSQRQVEETQYF.

The chain joins TRBV3-1 to TRBJ2-7; D not certain. The CDR3 contains 16 residues. The V end was cut by 0 bases, the J end by 5 bases, with 17 bases between. Germline CDR1 reads LGHDT; CDR2 reads YNNKEL (reference sequence). CDR3 in amino acids: CASSQEGFPGLDEQYF. The CDR3 DNA sequence: TGTGCCAGCAGCCAAGAGGGGTTCCCGGGTCTGGACGAGCAGTACTTC.

This rearrangement joins TRBV6-2 or TRBV6-3 to TRBJ1-5; D possibly corresponds to TRBD1 (5 bases). Deletions cut 8 bases from V and 9 bases from J, with 14 bases between. Germline V CDR1 and CDR2: MNHEY, SVGEGT. This CDR3 region has 12 residues. The CDR3 DNA is TGTGCCAGCCGGGAAGGGGCAGCGCCCCAGCATTTT. It codes for CASREGAAPQHF.

This clonotype showed up just a few times. This chain joins TRBV19 and TRBJ2-7; a possible D gene is TRBD1 (5 bases). Germline CDR1 LNHDA, CDR2 SQIVND (reference sequence). The CDR3 runs to 17 residues. The V end lost 5 bases, the J end lost 5 bases, and 25 bases lay between the germline ends. This CDR3 is CASSPSTYRLWGHEQYF. CDR3 nucleotide sequence: TGTGCCAGTAGTCCCTCCACTTACCGTCTCTGGGGCCACGAGCAGTACTTC.

This clonotype was seen a few times. One end of the junction fails to match germline, which may point to a read error. The gene calls are TRBV7-8 and TRBJ2-7; TRBD1 or TRBD2 may be the D gene (5 bases each). This CDR3 is built from 14 residues. Germline CDR1 and CDR2: SGHVS and FQNEAQ. The CDR3 nucleotides read TGCGCCAGCAGCTTAGCCGGGGCCGCCTACGAGCGGTACTTC. Protein product: CASSLAGAAYERYF.

This clonotype was detected many times. V and J are TRBV28 and TRBJ1-6; a possible D gene is TRBD1 (6 bases). This CDR3 has 14 residues. V was cut by 4 bases and J by 4 bases, with 8 bases left in between. Germline V gives CDR1 MDHEN, CDR2 SYDVKM. CDR3 residues: CASSSGQYNSPLHF. The CDR3 DNA is TGTGCCAGCAGTTCCGGACAGTATAATTCACCCCTCCACTTT.

This clonotype was picked up many times. V gene TRBV20-1 combines with J gene TRBJ1-2, with D hard to call. The CDR3 consists of 13 residues. Trimming left V 7 bases short and J 7 bases short, with 19 bases between. Per the germline V gene, CDR1 is DFQATT and CDR2 is SNEGSKA (reference sequence). Here the CDR3 reads CSGVGSYKGGYTF. The CDR3 DNA follows: TGCAGTGGGGTGGGCAGCTATAAGGGTGGCTACACCTTC.

The rearrangement joins TRBV7-2 to TRBJ2-5; a weak D match, TRBD1 (5 bases). Germline V lookup: CDR1 SGHTA, CDR2 FQGNSA. There are 12 residues in the CDR3. Trimming left V 4 bases short and J 5 bases short, with 8 bases between. DNA of the CDR3: TGTGCCAGCAGCTCCTACAGGGAGACCCAGTACTTC. It is translated as CASSSYRETQYF.

The gene calls are TRBV28 and TRBJ2-7, with D possibly being TRBD2 (6 bases). The J call may be faulty, since TRBJ2-5 better matches the DNA end. CDR3 length equals 14 residues. Germline V lookup: CDR1 MDHEN, CDR2 SYDVKM. CDR3 nucleotides: TGTGCCAGCAGTCCGTCTAGCGCACAAGAGACCCAGTACTTC. It specifies CASSPSSAQETQYF.

This clonotype appeared many times. The chain recombines TRBV20-1 with TRBJ1-2, with TRBD1 matching over 10 bases. Trimming at V came to 0 bases and at J to 7 bases, leaving 11 bases not matched to a gene. The CDR3 loop spans 16 amino acids. CDR1 DFQATT and CDR2 SNEGSKA come from the germline V gene (reference sequence). The CDR3 sequence: CSARDFGGTGASGYTF. In nucleotides, the CDR3 is TGCAGTGCTAGAGATTTCGGCGGGACAGGGGCAAGTGGCTACACCTTC.

This clonotype was picked up many times. The chain recombines TRBV12-3 or TRBV12-4 with TRBJ2-7; D ambiguous. The CDR3 has 13 residues. Trimming removed 2 bases from V and 3 bases from J, with 8 bases in between. The CDR3, as DNA: TGTGCCAGCAGTTTATACAACGACTACGAGCAGTACTTC. Its protein product is CASSLYNDYEQYF.

Many counts were recorded for this clonotype. This chain links TRBV10-3 with TRBJ2-5; perhaps D is TRBD1 or TRBD2 (6 bases each). Germline V gives CDR1 ENHRY, CDR2 SYGVKD. CDR3 size: 15 residues. Trimming took off 9 bases at V and 4 bases at J, with 21 bases between the two ends. CDR3 amino acids: CAISRGPRTAETQYF. The CDR3 DNA sequence: TGTGCCATAAGTCGGGGGCCCCGGACGGCAGAGACCCAGTACTTC.

This clonotype occurred many times. The chain is built from TRBV27 and TRBJ1-5, with D maybe TRBD1 (6 bases). V shed 10 bases and J shed 3 bases, with 13 bases lying between them. The CDR3 extends over 13 amino acids. Germline CDR1 is MNHEY and CDR2 is SMNVEV (reference sequence). In nucleotides, the CDR3 is TGTGCCATCTCGAGGGACAACAATCAGCCCCAGCATTTT. Translating gives CAISRDNNQPQHF.

Ten or more counts support this clonotype. The chain combines TRBV4-1 with TRBJ1-1, with unresolved D. The CDR3 covers 13 residues. The V gene's germline CDR1 is MGHRA and CDR2 YSYEKL. V was clipped by 1 base and J by 4 bases, with 7 bases between them. This CDR3 reads CASSQAVTTEAFF. The DNA of the CDR3 is TGCGCCAGCAGCCAAGCAGTGACCACTGAAGCTTTCTTT.

This clonotype was seen many times. The chain uses TRBV20-1 and TRBJ2-5; TRBD1 is a possible D gene (6 bases). The V end lost 4 bases, the J end lost 2 bases, and 11 bases lay between the germline ends. The germline V gene has CDR1 DFQATT and CDR2 SNEGSKA (reference sequence). There are 13 residues in the CDR3. Here the CDR3 reads CSAKRTGQETQYF. The CDR3 DNA sequence: TGCAGTGCTAAGCGTACAGGGCAAGAGACCCAGTACTTC.

This clonotype was seen repeatedly, ten times or more. The gene calls are TRBV20-1 and TRBJ2-5; the match to TRBD2 covers 11 bases. J gave up 4 bases and V 5 bases, and 3 bases lay outside the gene matches. CDR1 is DFQATT and CDR2 is SNEGSKA in the germline V gene (reference sequence). The CDR3 spans 13 residues. The CDR3 protein is CSAYGLAGETQYF. The CDR3 nucleotides read TGCAGTGCTTACGGACTAGCGGGAGAGACCCAGTACTTC.

This clonotype was detected many times. The V gene is TRBV28, the J gene TRBJ2-7; 11 nucleotides line up with TRBD2. CDR3 length equals 14 residues. V shed 5 bases and J 5 bases; nucleotides not matched to a gene: 5. From germline, CDR1 is MDHEN and CDR2 SYDVKM. The CDR3 nucleotides read TGTGCCAGCAGTGGTAGCGGGAGGGGGGACGAGCAGTACTTC. Protein: CASSGSGRGDEQYF.

This clonotype was observed a handful of times. A much larger clonotype is one base distant, so this may be a read error. This rearrangement joins TRBV12-3 or TRBV12-4 to TRBJ1-3; no clear D. The CDR3 covers 16 residues. For the CDR3, the DNA is TGTGCCATCAGTAGCAGGAGGTTAGGCACTGGAAACACCATATATTTT. As protein: CAISSRRLGTGNTIYF.

This clonotype was seen ten or more times. V usage is TRBV24-1 and J usage is TRBJ2-2; weak D call: TRBD2 (6 bases). The CDR3 sequence is 14 residues long. CDR1 and CDR2 (germline): KGHDR, SFDVKD. Trimming took off 6 bases at V and 5 bases at J, with 12 bases between the two ends. The chain's CDR3 is CATSLSGRTGELFF. DNA of the CDR3: TGTGCCACCAGTCTATCAGGGAGGACCGGGGAGCTGTTTTTT.

This clonotype was picked up many times. The rearrangement uses TRBV28 and TRBJ2-1; 8 bases are a match to TRBD2. J lost 0 bases, V lost 7 bases, and 8 bases had no gene match. Germline loops: CDR1 MDHEN, CDR2 SYDVKM. This CDR3 comprises 16 residues. For the CDR3, the DNA is TGTGCCAGCACCGGGAGCGGGAGTAACTCCTACAATGAGCAGTTCTTC. It yields the protein CASTGSGSNSYNEQFF. The whole variable domain, filled in from reference TRBV28 and TRBJ2-1, reads DVKVTQSSRYLVKRTGEKVFLECVQDMDHENMFWYRQDPGLGLRLIYFSYDVKMKEKGDIPEGYSVSREKKERFSLILESASTNQTSMYLCASTGSGSNSYNEQFFGPGTRLTVL.

This clonotype occurred many times. This chain connects TRBV5-1 to TRBJ2-2; D is unresolved. Looked up from germline, CDR1 is SGHRS and CDR2 is YFSETQ. This CDR3 contains 15 residues. The V gene lost 0 bases and the J gene lost 4 bases, with 10 bases spanning the gap. CDR3 region: CASSLARPTTGELFF. The CDR3, as DNA: TGCGCCAGCAGCTTGGCTCGTCCGACCACCGGGGAGCTGTTTTTT. Full variable domain (missing parts from reference TRBV5-1 and TRBJ2-2): KAGVTQTPRYLIKTRGQQVTLSCSPISGHRSVSWYQQTPGQGLQFLFEYFSETQRNKGNFPGRFSGRQFSNSRSEMNVSTLELGDSALYLCASSLARPTTGELFFGEGSRLTVL.

This clonotype has a count of ten or more. V is TRBV6-5 and J is TRBJ1-1; D is unclear. The CDR3 is made up of 14 amino acids. V lost 4 bases, J lost 5 bases, and 14 bases lay in between. The germline CDR1 and CDR2 sequences are MNHEY and SVGAGI. For the CDR3, the DNA is TGTGCCAGCAGTTTTTTGGGGTTGGGAACTGAAGCTTTCTTT. It is translated as CASSFLGLGTEAFF.

There are many counts of this clonotype. This rearrangement joins TRBV20-1 to TRBJ2-7; D not certain. The germline V gene encodes CDR1 DFQATT and CDR2 SNEGSKA (reference sequence). V lost 6 bases and J 9 bases, leaving 18 bases between the germline ends. The CDR3 covers 12 residues. CDR3 nucleotides: TGCAGTGCATACTACGCCCCCGCTTGGCAGTACTTC. It is translated as CSAYYAPAWQYF.

The CDR3 DNA reads TGTGCCAGCAGCTTTGGGTGGGGGGAGACCCAGTACTTC. The encoded protein is CASSFGWGETQYF. The chain couples TRBV19 to TRBJ2-5; either TRBD1 or TRBD2 may fit D (5 bases each). Germline V gene sequence: CDR1 LNHDA, CDR2 SQIVND (reference sequence). V was shortened by 9 bases and J by 5 bases, with 16 bases between the two germline ends. CDR3 length: 13 residues. Combining the CDR3 with reference TRBV19 and TRBJ2-5 gives the whole variable domain DGGITQSPKYLFRKEGQNVTLSCEQNLNHDAMYWYRQDPGQGLRLIYYSQIVNDFQKGDIAEGYSVSREKKESFPLTVTSAQKNPTAFYLCASSFGWGETQYFGPGTRLLVL.

There are many counts of this clonotype. The chain employs TRBV29-1 and TRBJ2-7; D is uncertain. The CDR3 totals 13 residues. CDR1 is SQVTM and CDR2 is ANQGSEA in the germline V gene. Trimming cost V 7 bases and J 0 bases, with 13 bases left between them. CDR3 residues: CSAAPTRSYEQYF. In DNA, the CDR3 is TGCAGCGCCGCTCCGACACGCTCCTACGAGCAGTACTTC.

This clonotype was detected ten times or more. The V and J genes are TRBV11-2 and TRBJ2-7; D is possibly TRBD2 (5 bases). The CDR3 length is 14 residues. CDR1 is SGHAT, CDR2 FQNNGV, per germline. Trimming removed 1 base from V and 7 bases from J, with 14 bases in between. The chain's CDR3 is CASSLARGSGEQYF. DNA for the CDR3: TGTGCCAGCAGCTTAGCACGGGGTTCCGGGGAGCAGTACTTC.